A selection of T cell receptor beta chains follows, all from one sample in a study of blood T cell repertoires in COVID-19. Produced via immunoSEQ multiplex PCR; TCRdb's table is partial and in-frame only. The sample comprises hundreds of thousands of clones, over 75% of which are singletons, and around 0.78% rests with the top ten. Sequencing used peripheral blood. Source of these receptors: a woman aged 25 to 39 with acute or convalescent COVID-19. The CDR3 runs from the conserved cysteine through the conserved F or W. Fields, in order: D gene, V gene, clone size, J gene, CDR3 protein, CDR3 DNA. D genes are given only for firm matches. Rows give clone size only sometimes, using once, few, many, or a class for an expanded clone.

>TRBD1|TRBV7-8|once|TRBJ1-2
CASSYDRGHGYTF
TGTGCCAGCAGCTACGACAGGGGGCATGGCTACACCTTC
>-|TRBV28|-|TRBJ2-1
CASSPWATTKTNNEQFF
TGTGCCAGCAGTCCATGGGCCACCACGAAGACCAACAATGAGCAGTTCTTC
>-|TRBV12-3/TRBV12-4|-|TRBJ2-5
CASSLLYSRGQYF
TGTGCCAGCAGTCTACTTTATAGCCGGGGCCAGTACTTC
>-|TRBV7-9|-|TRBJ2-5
CASSLLDSTETQYF
TGTGCCAGCAGCTTACTAGACTCGACGGAGACCCAGTACTTC
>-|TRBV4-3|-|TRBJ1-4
CASSQATEANEKLFF
TGCGCCAGCAGCCAAGCTACCGAAGCGAATGAAAAACTGTTTTTT
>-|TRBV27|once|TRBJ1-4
CASSLAGANEKLFF
TGTGCCAGCAGTTTAGCGGGCGCTAATGAAAAACTGTTTTTT
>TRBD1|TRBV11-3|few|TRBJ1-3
CASREGTAASGNTIYF
TGTGCCAGCAGGGAAGGGACAGCCGCCTCTGGAAACACCATATATTTT
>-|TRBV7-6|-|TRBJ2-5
CASSLGSSSTETQYF
TGTGCCAGCAGCCTCGGTTCGTCTAGCACGGAGACCCAGTACTTC
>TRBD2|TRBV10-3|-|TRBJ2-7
CAISDLAGSYEQYF
TGTGCCATCAGTGATTTAGCGGGGTCCTACGAGCAGTACTTC
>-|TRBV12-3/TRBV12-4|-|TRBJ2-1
CASSLVNEQFF
TGTGCCAGCAGTTTAGTAAATGAGCAGTTCTTC
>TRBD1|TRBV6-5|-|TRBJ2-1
CASSYPGTGPHEQFF
TGTGCCAGCAGTTACCCCGGGACAGGGCCCCATGAGCAGTTCTTC
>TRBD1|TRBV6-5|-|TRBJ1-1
CASRGTGRNTEAFF
TGTGCCAGCAGGGGGACAGGGAGGAACACTGAAGCTTTCTTT
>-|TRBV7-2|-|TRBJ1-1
CASSLARGALVGAEAFF
TGTGCCAGCAGCTTAGCGCGCGGGGCTTTAGTCGGCGCTGAAGCTTTCTTT
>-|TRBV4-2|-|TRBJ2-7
CASSQGLRQDSYEQYF
TGTGCCAGCAGCCAAGGGCTGAGACAGGACTCCTACGAGCAGTACTTC
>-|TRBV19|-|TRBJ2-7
CASSLTWGAYYEQYF
TGTGCCAGTAGTCTAACCTGGGGCGCCTACTACGAGCAGTACTTC
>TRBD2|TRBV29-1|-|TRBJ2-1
CSVEGGLAGGEQFF
TGCAGCGTTGAAGGGGGGCTAGCGGGAGGCGAGCAGTTCTTC
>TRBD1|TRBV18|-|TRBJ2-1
CASSPLRRPDRGREQGEQFF
TGTGCCAGCTCACCACTTAGACGACCCGACAGGGGGCGCGAGCAGGGTGAGCAGTTCTTC
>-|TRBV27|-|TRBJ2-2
CASSLQGTTWGGELFF
TGTGCCAGCAGTTTACAGGGGACAACCTGGGGAGGGGAGCTGTTTTTT
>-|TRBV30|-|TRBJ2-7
CAWGAGPSYEQYF
TGTGCCTGGGGGGCTGGGCCCTCCTACGAGCAGTACTTC
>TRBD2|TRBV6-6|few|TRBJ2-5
CASSRASTIAGVGETQYF
TGTGCCAGCAGTCGAGCCTCCACAATAGCGGGAGTTGGGGAGACCCAGTACTTC
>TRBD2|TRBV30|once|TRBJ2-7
CAWGPGLGEQYF
TGTGCCTGGGGCCCGGGACTAGGCGAGCAGTACTTC
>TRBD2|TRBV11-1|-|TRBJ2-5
CASSSTSGRAAETQYF
TGTGCCAGCAGTTCTACTAGCGGGAGGGCCGCTGAGACCCAGTACTTC
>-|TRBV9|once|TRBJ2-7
CASSPLGGGWNEQYF
TGTGCCAGCAGCCCCCTTGGGGGCGGGTGGAACGAGCAGTACTTC
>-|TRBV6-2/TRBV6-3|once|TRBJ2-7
CASSYSIVGVGSYEQYF
TGTGCCAGCAGTTACTCTATCGTGGGAGTTGGGTCCTACGAGCAGTACTTC
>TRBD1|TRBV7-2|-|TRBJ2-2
CASSPSPGTGVTGELFF
TGTGCCAGCAGCCCCAGTCCCGGGACAGGGGTCACCGGGGAGCTGTTTTTT
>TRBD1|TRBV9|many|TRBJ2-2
CASSVQTGGTGELFF
TGTGCCAGCAGCGTCCAGACAGGGGGCACCGGGGAGCTGTTTTTT
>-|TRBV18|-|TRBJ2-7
CASSPPTKGEQYF
TGTGCCAGCTCACCACCCACGAAGGGGGAGCAGTACTTC
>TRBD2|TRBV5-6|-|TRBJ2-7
CASSLGTSSNYEQYF
TGTGCCAGCAGCTTGGGGACTAGCTCAAACTACGAGCAGTACTTC
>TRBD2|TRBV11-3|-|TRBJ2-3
CASSLALAGGPDTQYF
TGTGCCAGCAGCTTAGCACTAGCGGGAGGACCAGATACGCAGTATTTT
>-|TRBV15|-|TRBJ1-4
CATAAGFEKLFF
TGTGCCACCGCGGCAGGGTTTGAAAAACTGTTTTTT
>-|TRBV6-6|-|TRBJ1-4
CATYLGGDGEKLFF
TGTGCCACCTACCTAGGGGGGGACGGTGAAAAACTGTTTTTT
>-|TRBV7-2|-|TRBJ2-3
CASSLGTGNGDTQYF
TGTGCCAGCAGCTTAGGTACAGGTAATGGAGATACGCAGTATTTT
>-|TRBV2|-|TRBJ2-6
CASRGMTDSGANVLTF
TGTGCCAGCAGAGGGATGACAGACTCTGGGGCCAACGTCCTGACTTTC
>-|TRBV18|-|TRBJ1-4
CASSHGGAREKLFF
TGTGCCAGCTCACATGGGGGCGCCCGGGAAAAACTGTTTTTT
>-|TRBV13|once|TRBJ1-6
CASSPGNSPLHF
TGTGCCAGCAGCCCCGGGAATTCACCCCTCCACTTT
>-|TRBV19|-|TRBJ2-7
CASRLGTRADEQYF
TGTGCCAGTAGGCTCGGGACTCGCGCCGACGAGCAGTACTTC
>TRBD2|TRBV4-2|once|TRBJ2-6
CASSQGPTSADRFSGANVLTF
TGTGCCAGCAGCCAAGGGCCGACTAGCGCCGACCGTTTCTCTGGGGCCAACGTCCTGACTTTC
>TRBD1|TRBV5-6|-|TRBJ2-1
CASSWDRGYNEQFF
TGTGCCAGCAGCTGGGACAGGGGATACAATGAGCAGTTCTTC
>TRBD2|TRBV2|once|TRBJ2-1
CASSLSGGTNNEQFF
TGTGCCAGCAGCCTCTCTGGCGGGACTAACAATGAGCAGTTCTTC
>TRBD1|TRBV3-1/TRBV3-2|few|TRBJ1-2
CASSTGGFYGYTF
TGTGCCAGCAGCACAGGGGGTTTCTATGGCTACACCTTC
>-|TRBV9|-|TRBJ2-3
CASSHDRSMNTQYF
TGTGCCAGCAGCCACGACAGGTCTATGAATACGCAGTATTTT
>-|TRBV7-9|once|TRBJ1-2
CASSLTQGYTF
TGTGCCAGCAGCCTGACTCAAGGCTACACCTTC
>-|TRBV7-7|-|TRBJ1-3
CASSPEPIGNTIYF
TGTGCTAGCAGCCCAGAACCGATAGGAAACACCATATATTTT
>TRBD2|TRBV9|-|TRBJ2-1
CASSVGASGTHNEQFF
TGTGCCAGCAGCGTAGGAGCCAGCGGGACCCACAATGAGCAGTTCTTC
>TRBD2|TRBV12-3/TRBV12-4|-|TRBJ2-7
CASSFSGPYEQYF
TGTGCCAGCAGTTTTAGCGGGCCTTACGAGCAGTACTTC
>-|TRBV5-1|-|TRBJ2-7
CASSLADRSSYEQYF
TGCGCCAGCAGCTTGGCCGACAGGAGCTCCTACGAGCAGTACTTC
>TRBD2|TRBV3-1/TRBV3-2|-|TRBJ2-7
CASSQAASGSPEQYF
TGTGCCAGCAGCCAAGCGGCTAGCGGGAGTCCCGAGCAGTACTTC
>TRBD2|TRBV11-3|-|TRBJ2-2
CASSPRVRGGTGELFF
TGTGCCAGCAGCCCTCGGGTGCGCGGGGGGACCGGGGAGCTGTTTTTT
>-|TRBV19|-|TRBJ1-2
CASSIARQSYGYTF
TGTGCCAGTAGTATAGCGAGGCAGAGCTATGGCTACACCTTC
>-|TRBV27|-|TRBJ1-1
CASSSWRGRVPEAFF
TGTGCCAGCAGTTCCTGGCGGGGGCGCGTCCCTGAAGCTTTCTTT
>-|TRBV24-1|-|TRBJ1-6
CATSERGKRDNSPLHF
TGTGCCACCAGTGAAAGGGGTAAGCGGGATAATTCACCCCTCCACTTT